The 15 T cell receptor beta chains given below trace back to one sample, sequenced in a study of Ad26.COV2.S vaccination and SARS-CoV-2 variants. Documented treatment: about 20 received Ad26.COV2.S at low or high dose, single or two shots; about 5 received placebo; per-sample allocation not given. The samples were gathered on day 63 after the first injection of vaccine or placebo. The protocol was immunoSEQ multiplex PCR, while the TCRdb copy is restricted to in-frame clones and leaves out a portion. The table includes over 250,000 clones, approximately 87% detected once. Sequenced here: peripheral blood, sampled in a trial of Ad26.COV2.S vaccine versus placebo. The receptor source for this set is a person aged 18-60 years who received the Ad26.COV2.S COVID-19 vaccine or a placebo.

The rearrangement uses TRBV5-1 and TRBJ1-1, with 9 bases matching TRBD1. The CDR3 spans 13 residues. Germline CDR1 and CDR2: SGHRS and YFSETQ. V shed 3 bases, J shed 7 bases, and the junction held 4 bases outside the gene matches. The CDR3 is CASSSTGGFEAFF. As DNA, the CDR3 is TGCGCCAGCAGCTCTACAGGGGGCTTTGAAGCTTTCTTT. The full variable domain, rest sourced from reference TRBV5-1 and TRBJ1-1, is KAGVTQTPRYLIKTRGQQVTLSCSPISGHRSVSWYQQTPGQGLQFLFEYFSETQRNKGNFPGRFSGRQFSNSRSEMNVSTLELGDSALYLCASSSTGGFEAFFGQGTRLTVV.

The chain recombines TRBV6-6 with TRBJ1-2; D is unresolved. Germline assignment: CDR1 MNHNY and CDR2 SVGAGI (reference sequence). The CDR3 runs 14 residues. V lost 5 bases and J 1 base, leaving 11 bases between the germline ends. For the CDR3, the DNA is TGTGCCAGCAGTCACACCGGGGATAACTATGGCTACACCTTC. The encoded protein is CASSHTGDNYGYTF.

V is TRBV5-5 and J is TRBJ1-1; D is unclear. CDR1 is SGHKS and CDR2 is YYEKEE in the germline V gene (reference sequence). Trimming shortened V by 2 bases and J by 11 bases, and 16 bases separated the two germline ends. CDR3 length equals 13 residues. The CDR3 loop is CASSLTVSSGAFF. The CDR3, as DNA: TGTGCCAGCAGCTTAACCGTCTCCAGCGGGGCTTTCTTT.

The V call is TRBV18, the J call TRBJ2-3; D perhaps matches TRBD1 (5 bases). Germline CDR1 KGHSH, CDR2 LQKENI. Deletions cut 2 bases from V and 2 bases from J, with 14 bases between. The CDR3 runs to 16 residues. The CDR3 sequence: CASSPIGRGPTDTQYF. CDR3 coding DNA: TGTGCCAGCTCACCAATTGGTAGGGGCCCCACAGATACGCAGTATTTT.

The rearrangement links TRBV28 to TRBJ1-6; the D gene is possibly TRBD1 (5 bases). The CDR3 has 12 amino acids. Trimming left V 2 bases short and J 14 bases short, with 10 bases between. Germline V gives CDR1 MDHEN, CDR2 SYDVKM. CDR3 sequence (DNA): TGTGCCAGCAGTTTACGGGGGGTCACCCTCCACTTT. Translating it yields CASSLRGVTLHF.

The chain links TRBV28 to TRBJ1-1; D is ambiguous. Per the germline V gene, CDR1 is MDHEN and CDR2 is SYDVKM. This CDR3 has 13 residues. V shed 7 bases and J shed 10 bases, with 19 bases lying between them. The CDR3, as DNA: TGTGCCAGCACCTTAGGGCATTCCGGCGGAGCTTTCTTT. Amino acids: CASTLGHSGGAFF. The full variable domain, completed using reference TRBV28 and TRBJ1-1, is DVKVTQSSRYLVKRTGEKVFLECVQDMDHENMFWYRQDPGLGLRLIYFSYDVKMKEKGDIPEGYSVSREKKERFSLILESASTNQTSMYLCASTLGHSGGAFFGQGTRLTVV.

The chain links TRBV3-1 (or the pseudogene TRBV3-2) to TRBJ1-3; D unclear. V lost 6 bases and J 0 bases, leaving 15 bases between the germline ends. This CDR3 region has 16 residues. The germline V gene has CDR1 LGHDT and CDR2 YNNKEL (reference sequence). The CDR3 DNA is TGTGCCAGCAGGCTAAATCGGGGAGACTCTGGAAACACCATATATTTT. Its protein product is CASRLNRGDSGNTIYF.

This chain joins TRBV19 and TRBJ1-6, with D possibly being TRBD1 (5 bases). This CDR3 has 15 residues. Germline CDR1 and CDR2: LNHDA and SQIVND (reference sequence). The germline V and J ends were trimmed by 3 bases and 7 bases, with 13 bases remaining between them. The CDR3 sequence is CASSIPTASNSPLHF. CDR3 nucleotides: TGTGCCAGTAGTATTCCGACAGCGTCCAATTCACCCCTCCACTTT.

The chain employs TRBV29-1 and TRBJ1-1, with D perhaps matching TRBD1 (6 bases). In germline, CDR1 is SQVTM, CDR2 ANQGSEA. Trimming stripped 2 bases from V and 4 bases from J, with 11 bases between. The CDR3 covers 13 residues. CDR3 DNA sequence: TGCAGCGTTGAAAGCAGGGGCGGCACTGAAGCTTTCTTT. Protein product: CSVESRGGTEAFF.

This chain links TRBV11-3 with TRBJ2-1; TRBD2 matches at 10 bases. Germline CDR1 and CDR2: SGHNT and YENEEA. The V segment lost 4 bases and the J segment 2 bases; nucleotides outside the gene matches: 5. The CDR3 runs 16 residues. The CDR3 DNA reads TGTGCCAGCAGCTCCTCAAGCGGGGGGGCCTACAATGAGCAGTTCTTC. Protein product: CASSSSSGGAYNEQFF.

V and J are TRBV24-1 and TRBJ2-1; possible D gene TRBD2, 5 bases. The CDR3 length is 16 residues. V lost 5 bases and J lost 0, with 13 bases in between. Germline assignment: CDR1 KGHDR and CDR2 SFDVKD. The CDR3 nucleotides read TGTGCCACCAGTGCCTCAGCGGCGAGCTCCTACAATGAGCAGTTCTTC. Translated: CATSASAASSYNEQFF.

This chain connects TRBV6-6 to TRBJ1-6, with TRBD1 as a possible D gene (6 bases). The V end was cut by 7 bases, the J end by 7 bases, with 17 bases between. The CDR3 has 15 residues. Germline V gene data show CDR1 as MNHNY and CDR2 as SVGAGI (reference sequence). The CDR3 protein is CASNYAPGTNSPLHF. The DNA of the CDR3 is TGTGCCAGCAACTACGCCCCCGGGACAAATTCACCCCTCCACTTT.

The CDR3 loop reads CASTGLAGGWETQYF. The CDR3 nucleotides read TGTGCCAGCACCGGACTAGCGGGAGGCTGGGAGACCCAGTACTTC. The chain recombines TRBV2 with TRBJ2-5; 14 bases map to TRBD2. CDR1 SNHLY and CDR2 FYNNEI come from the germline V gene. Trimming cost V 7 bases and J 5 bases; bases outside gene matches: 6. The CDR3 totals 15 residues.

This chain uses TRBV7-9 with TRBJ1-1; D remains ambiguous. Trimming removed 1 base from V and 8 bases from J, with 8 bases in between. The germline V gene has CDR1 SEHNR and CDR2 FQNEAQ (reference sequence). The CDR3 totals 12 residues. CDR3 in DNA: TGTGCCAGCAGCTTAGGTGAATTGGAAGCTTTCTTT. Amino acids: CASSLGELEAFF.

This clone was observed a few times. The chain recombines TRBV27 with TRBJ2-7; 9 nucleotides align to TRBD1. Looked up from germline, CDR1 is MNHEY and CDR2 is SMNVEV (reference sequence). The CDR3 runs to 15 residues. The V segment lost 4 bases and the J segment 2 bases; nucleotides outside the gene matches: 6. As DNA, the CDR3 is TGTGCCAGCAGTTCCCCTCGACAGGGGGCCTACGAGCAGTACTTC. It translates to CASSSPRQGAYEQYF.